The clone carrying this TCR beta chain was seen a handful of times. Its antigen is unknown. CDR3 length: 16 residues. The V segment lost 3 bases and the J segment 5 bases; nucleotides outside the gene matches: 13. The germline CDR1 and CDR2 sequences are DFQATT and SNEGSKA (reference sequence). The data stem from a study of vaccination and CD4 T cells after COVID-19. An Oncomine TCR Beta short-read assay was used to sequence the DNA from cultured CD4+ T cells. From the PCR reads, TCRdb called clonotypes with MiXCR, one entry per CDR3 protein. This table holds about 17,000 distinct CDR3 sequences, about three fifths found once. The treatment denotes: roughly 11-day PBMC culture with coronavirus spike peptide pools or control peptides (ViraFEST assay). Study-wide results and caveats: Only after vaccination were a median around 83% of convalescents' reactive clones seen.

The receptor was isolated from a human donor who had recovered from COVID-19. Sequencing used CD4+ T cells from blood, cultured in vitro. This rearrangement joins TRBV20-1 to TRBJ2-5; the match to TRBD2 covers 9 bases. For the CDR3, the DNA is TGCAGTGCTAGGAGCGGGGGGCCTGATGCGATTGAGACCCAGTACTTC. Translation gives CSARSGGPDAIETQYF.